This T cell receptor beta chain was obtained from a study of Graves' ophthalmopathy and Graves' hyperthyroidism. About the study: The authors defined stable hyperthyroidism as no ophthalmopathy within 18 months of follow-up. Study results and limitations: Researchers report that a 13-signature model separated ophthalmopathy from stable hyperthyroidism, posting around 86% sensitivity and roughly 81% specificity. Detection in blood was also observed for most expanded thyroid clonotypes above 0.001 frequency.

Comments on this clonotype: Its target is unknown.

The CDR3 runs to 14 residues. J lost 5 bases, V lost 5 bases, and 7 bases had no gene match. Germline V gives CDR1 SGHRS, CDR2 YFSETQ. Amplifying from RNA transcripts, the study obtained TCR beta CDR3 regions. First-round RT-PCR used HTBI primers; second-round multiplex PCR followed. MiXCR, run by TCRdb on the multiplex PCR reads, gives a single entry per CDR3 protein. Of a few hundred thousand distinct CDR3 sequences listed, under 45% are singletons. The TCR sequence derives from an adult man with Graves' hyperthyroidism. Sequencing input: peripheral blood or thyroid tissue (not recorded which). This rearrangement joins TRBV5-1 to TRBJ2-5, with 9 bases identical to TRBD1. CDR3 sequence (DNA): TGCGCCAGCAGGTCCACAGGGGGCCGTGAGACCCAGTACTTC. Translating gives CASRSTGGRETQYF.